Listed below are T cell receptor beta chains from one sample, sequenced in a study of blood T cell repertoires in COVID-19. The table came from immunoSEQ multiplex PCR; TCRdb's copy has only in-frame clones and leaves some out. This sample carries 200,000 to 250,000 clones, 88% of them seen once, and the ten largest clones take roughly 2.5%. Sample: peripheral blood. These receptors originate from a woman between 55 and 75 years old with acute or convalescent COVID-19. The CDR3 runs from the conserved cysteine through the conserved F or W. The D gene is left open where the match is weak. Clone size is given for some rows only: seen once, a few or many times, or a class if the clone is expanded.

DNA	CDR3	size	D	length	J	V
TGTGCCAGCAGCAGGGGACAGGCTTCTAACTATGGCTACACCTTC	CASSRGQASNYGYTF	-	TRBD1	15	TRBJ1-2	TRBV5-8
TGTGCCAGCAGGCACTTTACCACAGATACGCAGTATTTT	CASRHFTTDTQYF	once	-	13	TRBJ2-3	TRBV12-3/TRBV12-4
TGTGCCAGCAGTTTTGGACAGGGCTACGAGCAGTACTTC	CASSFGQGYEQYF	-	TRBD1	13	TRBJ2-7	TRBV7-2
TGTGCCAGCAGTTCCCCCGCACTAACTAAATCGGAAGCTTTCTTT	CASSSPALTKSEAFF	-	-	15	TRBJ1-1	TRBV25-1
TGTGCCAGCAGCCAACCGGGACAGGGAAGTCAGCCCCAGCATTTT	CASSQPGQGSQPQHF	-	TRBD1	15	TRBJ1-5	TRBV7-8
TGTGCCACCTCGAAACAGGGACTAACGGGTGGGGGCTACACCTTC	CATSKQGLTGGGYTF	-	-	15	TRBJ1-2	TRBV19
TGTGCCAGCAGCTTAGAGCGACCTAATCCCTTT	CASSLERPNPF	-	-	11	TRBJ1-1	TRBV13
TGTGCCATCAGTCGGCAGGGGAGCGAGCAGTACTTC	CAISRQGSEQYF	-	-	12	TRBJ2-7	TRBV10-3
TGTGCCATCACCAATAGCGGGAGTCTCTCCTACGAGCAGTACTTC	CAITNSGSLSYEQYF	-	TRBD2	15	TRBJ2-7	TRBV10-3
TGTGCCAGCTGGTTAGGACAATTCCACGAGCAGTACTTC	CASWLGQFHEQYF	-	-	13	TRBJ2-7	TRBV28
TGTGCCAGCAGTGCAGGCCGGGACAGCCTTTACTATGGCTACACCTTC	CASSAGRDSLYYGYTF	-	TRBD1	16	TRBJ1-2	TRBV6-1
TGTGCCAGCAGCTCCCTCTTGTTGGCAGGGGCCTCTGGAAACACCATATATTTT	CASSSLLLAGASGNTIYF	-	-	18	TRBJ1-3	TRBV5-6
TGTGCCAGCTCACCGACTCAATCAGTCAATCAGCCCCAGCATTTT	CASSPTQSVNQPQHF	-	-	15	TRBJ1-5	TRBV18
TGTGCCAGCAGCCGGAGGGACAGGGGGCTCAAAACTGAAGCTTTCTTT	CASSRRDRGLKTEAFF	-	TRBD1	16	TRBJ1-1	TRBV7-2
TGTGCCAGTAGTGTGACAGGAGCGAACACTGAAGCTTTCTTT	CASSVTGANTEAFF	-	-	14	TRBJ1-1	TRBV19
TGTGCCAGCTCTCAACAGGGGGCTAATGAAAAACTGTTTTTT	CASSQQGANEKLFF	-	TRBD1	14	TRBJ1-4	TRBV18
TGTGCCAGCAGCCGAGTTAATTCACCCCTCCACTTT	CASSRVNSPLHF	-	-	12	TRBJ1-6	TRBV4-2
TGCGCCAGCAGATTTGGGGGGTCGGGTAATTCACCCCTCCACTTT	CASRFGGSGNSPLHF	-	-	15	TRBJ1-6	TRBV5-1